Presented here are 26 T cell receptor beta chains from one specimen sequenced in a study of beta chain features in type 1 diabetes. Study-level findings and limits: All four CD4+ subsets of Type 1 diabetes patients contained TCRB CDR3s that were moderately but significantly shorter.

Their recognized antigens are unknown. Reverse transcription of all isolated RNA meant that expressed TCRB transcripts were sequenced. Some clones are missing from TCRdb's copy, which holds only in-frame ones; the method was immunoSEQ multiplex PCR. Among fewer than 400,000 clones listed, roughly 8.8% were seen once. Source material: central memory CD4+ T cells from blood. These receptor sequences come from a man aged 30 to 45 with type 1 diabetes.

This clone has only a few counts. This chain joins TRBV25-1 and TRBJ2-3; a weak D match, TRBD2 (6 bases). Per the germline V gene, CDR1 is MGHDK and CDR2 is SYGVNS. This CDR3 spans 16 amino acids. V lost 3 bases and J 3 bases, leaving 16 bases between the germline ends. The CDR3 DNA sequence: TGTGCCAGCAGTGAGCAGGCAGGGAGGAAGACAGATACGCAGTATTTT. Its protein is CASSEQAGRKTDTQYF.

The rearrangement links TRBV23-1 to TRBJ2-7; 7 bases are a match to TRBD1. TRBV23-1 is an open reading frame, and its role is uncertain. Germline trimming cut 3 bases from V and 4 bases from J; bases unmatched to any gene: 6. This CDR3 has 14 residues. CDR3: CASSHSGTVYEQYF. The CDR3 DNA reads as TGCGCCAGCAGTCACTCCGGGACAGTTTACGAGCAGTACTTC.

This clone has just a few counts. This chain links TRBV6-5 with TRBJ1-6; D remains unclear. The V and J ends lost 2 bases and 8 bases respectively, with 7 bases between them. CDR3 size: 13 residues. CDR1 MNHEY and CDR2 SVGAGI come from the germline V gene. The CDR3: CASSYVWDSPLHF. The CDR3 nucleotides are TGTGCCAGCAGTTACGTTTGGGATTCACCCCTCCACTTT.

The chain carries TRBV30 and TRBJ2-2, with 7 bases that match TRBD2. CDR3 size: 20 residues. The germline V gene has CDR1 GTSNPN and CDR2 SVGIG (reference sequence). J lost 7 bases, V lost 4 bases, and 27 bases had no gene match. Here the CDR3 reads CAWIRGLLSAGRGRHGELFF. CDR3 coding DNA: TGTGCCTGGATAAGAGGGCTTTTATCGGCGGGGAGGGGCCGTCACGGGGAGCTGTTTTTT.

The CDR3 loop reads CASRLQGRETQYF. The CDR3 coding sequence is TGCGCCAGCAGACTACAGGGGAGAGAGACCCAGTACTTC. The rearrangement uses TRBV4-3 and TRBJ2-5, with TRBD1 matching over 7 bases. This CDR3 contains 13 residues. V shed 6 bases and J 4 bases; nucleotides not matched to a gene: 5. Per the germline V gene, CDR1 is LGHNA and CDR2 is YSLEER.

This clone has just a few counts. The CDR3 bases are TGTGCCAGCAGCTTAGATGGGGTCGGGGAGCTGTTTTTT. This sequence encodes CASSLDGVGELFF. The J gene is TRBJ2-2, the V gene TRBV7-9; D gene uncertain. This CDR3 has 13 residues. V shed 1 base and J shed 7 bases, with 7 bases lying between them. CDR1 SEHNR and CDR2 FQNEAQ come from the germline V gene (reference sequence).

The chain is built from TRBV7-9 and TRBJ1-3, with D unclear. V dropped 3 bases and J dropped 0 bases, with 9 bases sitting between them. Germline V gene data show CDR1 as SEHNR and CDR2 as FQNEAQ (reference sequence). CDR3 length equals 15 residues. The CDR3 nucleotides read TGTGCCAGCAGCTTGGCAGGCCTCTCTGGAAACACCATATATTTT. Protein: CASSLAGLSGNTIYF.

In this sample, this clone turned up a few times. V gene TRBV27 combines with J gene TRBJ1-4; TRBD1 is a possible D gene (5 bases). CDR3 length: 14 amino acids. V was shortened by 5 bases and J by 8 bases, with 15 bases between the two germline ends. Looked up from germline, CDR1 is MNHEY and CDR2 is SMNVEV (reference sequence). CDR3 nucleotides: TGTGCCAGCAGTCGCGGGACCCTTGGAGAAAAACTGTTTTTT. Its translation: CASSRGTLGEKLFF.

This clone showed up many times. The genes are TRBV5-6 and TRBJ1-5; possibly TRBD1 for D (6 bases). CDR1 is SGHDT, CDR2 YYEEEE, per germline. This CDR3 comprises 18 residues. With 0 bases removed from V and 4 bases from J, the gap between germline ends came to 20 bases. The CDR3 nucleotides are TGTGCCAGCAGCTTGGGTGTCGTCGGGGGCGTATGGAATCAGCCCCAGCATTTT. Its translation: CASSLGVVGGVWNQPQHF.

In its sample, this clone was seen a few times. The chain is built from TRBV7-2 and TRBJ1-2, with 11 bases lining up with TRBD1. Germline V CDR1 and CDR2: SGHTA, FQGNSA. V gave up 5 bases and J gave up 5 bases; unmatched junction bases: 4. The CDR3 covers 14 residues. In DNA, the CDR3 is TGTGCCAGCAGCCCCGGACAGGGGGCGTATGGCTACACCTTC. Translated: CASSPGQGAYGYTF.

In its sample, this clone was seen a few times. The rearrangement links TRBV9 to TRBJ1-2; the D is unclear. Germline lookup yields CDR1 SGDLS and CDR2 YYNGEE. The CDR3 runs 13 residues. V was clipped by 0 bases and J by 8 bases, with 11 bases between them. CDR3 coding DNA: TGTGCCAGCAGCGTAGTTGAAGGCGGAGGCTACACCTTC. This encodes CASSVVEGGGYTF.

The chain recombines TRBV5-5 with TRBJ2-5; 7 bases agree with TRBD1. The CDR3 spans 15 residues. Germline CDR1 and CDR2: SGHKS and YYEKEE (reference sequence). V shed 7 bases and J 4 bases; nucleotides not matched to a gene: 13. For the CDR3, the DNA is TGTGCCAGCGTACGTGAAGGGGGCTCGGGAGAGACCCAGTACTTC. Protein sequence: CASVREGGSGETQYF.

The rearrangement joins TRBV13 to TRBJ2-7; the match to TRBD2 covers 8 bases. The length of the CDR3 is 14 residues. V was pared by 4 bases and J by 4 bases, with 6 bases of the junction left unmatched. Germline V gene sequence: CDR1 PRHDT, CDR2 FYEKMQ (reference sequence). The CDR3 bases are TGTGCCAGCAGCTCTCTCCGGGGGGGTTACGAGCAGTACTTC. As protein: CASSSLRGGYEQYF.

This clone was found many times. This chain joins TRBV14 and TRBJ2-1, with 8 bases identical to TRBD2. This CDR3 spans 15 amino acids. With 5 bases clipped from V and 6 bases from J, the junction kept 9 bases outside the gene matches. The germline CDR1 and CDR2 sequences are SGHDN and FVKESK. The CDR3 region is CASSAPAGGTNEQFF. CDR3 nucleotide sequence: TGTGCCAGCAGCGCCCCTGCGGGGGGTACCAATGAGCAGTTCTTC. The whole variable domain, filled in from reference TRBV14 and TRBJ2-1, reads EAGVTQFPSHSVIEKGQTVTLRCDPISGHDNLYWYRRVMGKEIKFLLHFVKESKQDESGMPNNRFLAERTGGTYSTLKVQPAELEDSGVYFCASSAPAGGTNEQFFGPGTRLTVL.

As regards this clone: Other DNA sequences in the sample encode the same CDR3. The chain couples TRBV18 to TRBJ1-4, with D possibly TRBD1 on 5 matching bases. V was clipped by 3 bases and J by 1 base, with 6 bases between them. This CDR3 is built from 14 residues. The germline V gene encodes CDR1 KGHSH and CDR2 LQKENI. The DNA for the CDR3 is TGTGCCAGCTCACCCCAGGGAACTAATGAAAAACTGTTTTTT. This encodes CASSPQGTNEKLFF. Full variable domain (missing parts from reference TRBV18 and TRBJ1-4): NAGVMQNPRHLVRRRGQEARLRCSPMKGHSHVYWYRQLPEEGLKFMVYLQKENIIDESGMPKERFSAEFPKEGPSILRIQQVVRGDSAAYFCASSPQGTNEKLFFGSGTQLSVL.

This chain connects TRBV7-9 to TRBJ1-1; D possibly corresponds to TRBD1 (5 bases). Trimming cost V 4 bases and J 4 bases, with 16 bases left between them. The CDR3 spans 15 residues. Germline V lookup: CDR1 SEHNR, CDR2 FQNEAQ (reference sequence). CDR3 nucleotides: TGTGCCAGCAGCTACCCCTGGGGCAGGAGCACTGAAGCTTTCTTT. Protein product: CASSYPWGRSTEAFF.

The V gene is TRBV4-3, the J gene TRBJ2-1; D may be TRBD2 (5 bases). Trimming took off 6 bases at V and 0 bases at J, with 15 bases between the two ends. The CDR3 runs to 16 residues. Germline assignment: CDR1 LGHNA and CDR2 YSLEER. The CDR3 loop reads CASSPRLQSSYNEQFF. The CDR3 DNA reads as TGCGCCAGCAGTCCCCGACTACAAAGCTCCTACAATGAGCAGTTCTTC.

The gene calls are TRBV15 and TRBJ1-4, with 9 bases fitting TRBD1. This CDR3 is built from 16 residues. CDR1 LNHNV and CDR2 YYDKDF come from the germline V gene (reference sequence). Losses at the gene ends were 6 bases for V and 3 bases for J; bases not matched to a gene: 8. The CDR3 DNA reads TGTGCCACCAGGATCGACAGGGGGTTGGCTAATGAAAAACTGTTTTTT. The encoded protein is CATRIDRGLANEKLFF.

In its sample, this clone was seen a few times. The rearrangement joins TRBV5-1 to TRBJ2-2, with a tentative D call TRBD1 (5 bases). The CDR3 contains 16 residues. V was pared by 4 bases and J by 1 base, with 14 bases between. Germline V gene data show CDR1 as SGHRS and CDR2 as YFSETQ. The CDR3 region has the DNA TGCGCCAGCAGCACAGGACATTCCAGGAACACCGGGGAGCTGTTTTTT. Translation: CASSTGHSRNTGELFF.

This chain joins TRBV4-3 and TRBJ1-2; D not certain. Germline loops: CDR1 LGHNA, CDR2 YSLEER. Trimming shortened V by 0 bases and J by 8 bases, and 16 bases separated the two germline ends. The CDR3 spans 15 residues. CDR3 nucleotide sequence: TGCGCCAGCAGCCAAGAGAGGTTTAACAGACAAGGCTACACCTTC. As protein: CASSQERFNRQGYTF.

This clone was detected a few times. V and J are TRBV19 and TRBJ1-5; D gene ambiguous. V shed 2 bases and J shed 1 base, with 9 bases lying between them. The CDR3 consists of 15 residues. CDR1 is LNHDA, CDR2 SQIVND, per germline (reference sequence). CDR3 nucleotide sequence: TGTGCCAGTAGTATAACAAGGACGAGCAATCAGCCCCAGCATTTT. Translated, it gives CASSITRTSNQPQHF.

The gene calls are TRBV5-1 and TRBJ2-2; 10 bases agree with TRBD1. V shed 3 bases, J shed 4 bases, and the junction held 3 bases outside the gene matches. Germline V gives CDR1 SGHRS, CDR2 YFSETQ. This CDR3 region has 15 residues. The CDR3 loop reads CASSYGTGVTGELFF. The DNA of the CDR3 is TGCGCCAGCAGCTATGGGACAGGGGTCACCGGGGAGCTGTTTTTT. Together with reference TRBV5-1 and TRBJ2-2, the CDR3 gives the full variable domain: KAGVTQTPRYLIKTRGQQVTLSCSPISGHRSVSWYQQTPGQGLQFLFEYFSETQRNKGNFPGRFSGRQFSNSRSEMNVSTLELGDSALYLCASSYGTGVTGELFFGEGSRLTVL.

This clone showed up just a few times. This chain joins TRBV4-3 and TRBJ1-1; 7 bases line up with TRBD1. In germline, CDR1 is LGHNA, CDR2 YSLEER. This CDR3 region has 16 residues. V was clipped by 5 bases and J by 0 bases; unmatched bases: 9. This chain's CDR3 is CASSGELTGLNTEAFF. As DNA, the CDR3 is TGCGCCAGCAGCGGGGAATTGACAGGGTTGAACACTGAAGCTTTCTTT.

This clone is medium-sized within its sample. This sequence joins TRBV10-2 and TRBJ2-5, with D possibly TRBD1 on 6 matching bases. The CDR3 sequence is 12 residues long. The V gene's germline CDR1 is WSHSY and CDR2 SAAADI. With 6 bases removed from V and 5 bases from J, the gap between germline ends came to 10 bases. In DNA, the CDR3 is TGCGCCAGCAGCACAGGGCGGGAGACCCAGTACTTC. This gives the protein CASSTGRETQYF.

This clone was detected a few times. The chain has TRBV7-2 and TRBJ2-5; D is undetermined. V lost 5 bases and J 2 bases, leaving 12 bases between the germline ends. The CDR3 has 14 residues. Germline CDR1 is SGHTA and CDR2 is FQGNSA. CDR3 amino acids: CASSALGDQETQYF. The CDR3 DNA reads as TGTGCCAGCAGCGCACTGGGCGATCAAGAGACCCAGTACTTC.

This clone has a handful of counts. The V and J genes are TRBV25-1 and TRBJ2-2, with D tentatively TRBD1 or TRBD2 (5 bases each). This CDR3 is 14 amino acids long. Germline CDR1 is MGHDK and CDR2 is SYGVNS. Trimming stripped 3 bases from V and 5 bases from J, with 10 bases between. CDR3 sequence: CASSDSGPTGELFF. The CDR3, as DNA: TGTGCCAGCAGTGACTCGGGGCCGACCGGGGAGCTGTTTTTT.